A single sample is the source of the 4 T cell receptor beta chains below, sequenced in a study of shared clonotypes between healthy human individuals. The assay was immunoSEQ multiplex PCR, and TCRdb's table has in-frame clones only and misses some. The table lists 490,000 or so clones, approximately 79% of them singletons, with approximately 12% in the top ten. Material for sequencing was PBMCs. These receptors all come from a woman aged 35 to 49 in good health. Some clones in this sample may be carry-over from other donors' samples.

This clone was seen just once. The CDR3 DNA is TGTGCCAGCAGCTTAGGCAGGGTAACCTACGAGCAGTACTTC. This encodes CASSLGRVTYEQYF. This rearrangement joins TRBV7-2 to TRBJ2-7; D may be TRBD1 (5 bases). The CDR3 length is 14 residues. CDR1 is SGHTA and CDR2 is FQGNSA in the germline V gene. The germline V and J ends were trimmed by 1 base and 2 bases, with 9 bases remaining between them.

This sequence joins TRBV6-1 and TRBJ2-3; a weak D match, TRBD1 (6 bases). Germline V CDR1 and CDR2: MNHNS, SASEGT. The CDR3 has 15 residues. V lost 6 bases and J lost 0, with 13 bases in between. The CDR3 sequence: CASSREGQSTDTQYF. The CDR3 nucleotides are TGTGCCAGCAGCCGCGAAGGACAGAGCACAGATACGCAGTATTTT.

The rearrangement joins TRBV25-1 to TRBJ1-5, with D uncertain. The V end lost 2 bases, the J end lost 2 bases, and 7 bases lay between the germline ends. Germline V gene lookup returns CDR1 MGHDK and CDR2 SYGVNS. This CDR3 comprises 14 residues. The CDR3 loop is CASSEGRGNQPQHF. Written as DNA, the CDR3 is TGTGCCAGCAGTGAAGGGAGGGGCAATCAGCCCCAGCATTTT.

The rearrangement links TRBV6-5 to TRBJ1-5; tentatively, D is TRBD1 (6 bases). Trimming took off 2 bases at V and 4 bases at J, with 12 bases between the two ends. Germline CDR1 MNHEY, CDR2 SVGAGI. This CDR3 spans 15 amino acids. The CDR3 DNA reads TGTGCCAGCAGTTACCGACGGGACACAAATCAGCCCCAGCATTTT. Its translation: CASSYRRDTNQPQHF.